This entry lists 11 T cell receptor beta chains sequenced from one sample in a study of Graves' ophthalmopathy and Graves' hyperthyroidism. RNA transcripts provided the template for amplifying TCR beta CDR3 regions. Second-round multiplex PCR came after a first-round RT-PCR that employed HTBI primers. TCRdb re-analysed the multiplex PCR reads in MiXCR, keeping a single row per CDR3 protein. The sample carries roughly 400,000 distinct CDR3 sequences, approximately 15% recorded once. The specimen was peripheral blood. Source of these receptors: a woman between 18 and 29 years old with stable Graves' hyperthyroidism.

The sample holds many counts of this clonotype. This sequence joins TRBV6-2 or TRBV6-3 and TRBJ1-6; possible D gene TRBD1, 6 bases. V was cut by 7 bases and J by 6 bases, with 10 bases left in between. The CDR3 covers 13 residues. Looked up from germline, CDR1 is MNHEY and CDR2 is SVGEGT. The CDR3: CASTLRGNSPLHF. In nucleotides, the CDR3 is TGTGCCAGCACCCTCAGGGGTAATTCACCCCTCCACTTT.

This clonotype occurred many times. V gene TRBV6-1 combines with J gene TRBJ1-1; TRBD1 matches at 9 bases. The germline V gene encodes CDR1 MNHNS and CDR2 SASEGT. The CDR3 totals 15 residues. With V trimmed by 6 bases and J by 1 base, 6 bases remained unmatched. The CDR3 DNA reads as TGTGCCAGCAGCCGACAGGGGGGCGGGAACACTGAAGCTTTCTTT. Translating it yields CASSRQGGGNTEAFF.

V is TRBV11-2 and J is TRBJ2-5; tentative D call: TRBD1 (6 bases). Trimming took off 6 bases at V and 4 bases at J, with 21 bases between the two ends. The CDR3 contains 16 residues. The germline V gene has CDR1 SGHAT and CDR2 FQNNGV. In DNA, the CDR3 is TGTGCCAGCAGTCTAGGGGCAGGGGCATCATCAGAGACCCAGTACTTC. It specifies CASSLGAGASSETQYF.

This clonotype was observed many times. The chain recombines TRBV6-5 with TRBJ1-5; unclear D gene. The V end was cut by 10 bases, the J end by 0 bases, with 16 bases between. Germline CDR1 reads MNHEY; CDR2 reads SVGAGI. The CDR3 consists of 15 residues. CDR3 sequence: CANGLRENSNQPQHF. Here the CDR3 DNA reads TGTGCCAACGGGTTGCGGGAAAATAGCAATCAGCCCCAGCATTTT.

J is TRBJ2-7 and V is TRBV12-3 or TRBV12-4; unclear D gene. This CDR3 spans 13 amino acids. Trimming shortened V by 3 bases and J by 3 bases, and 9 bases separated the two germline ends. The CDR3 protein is CASSFEGLYEQYF. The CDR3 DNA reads TGTGCCAGCAGTTTTGAAGGGCTCTACGAGCAGTACTTC.

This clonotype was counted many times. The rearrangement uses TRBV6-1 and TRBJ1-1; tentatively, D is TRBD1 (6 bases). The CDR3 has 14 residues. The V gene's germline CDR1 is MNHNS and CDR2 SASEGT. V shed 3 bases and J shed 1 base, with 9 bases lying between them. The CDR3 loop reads CASSDPRGNTEAFF. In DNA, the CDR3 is TGTGCCAGCAGTGATCCCAGGGGGAACACTGAAGCTTTCTTT.

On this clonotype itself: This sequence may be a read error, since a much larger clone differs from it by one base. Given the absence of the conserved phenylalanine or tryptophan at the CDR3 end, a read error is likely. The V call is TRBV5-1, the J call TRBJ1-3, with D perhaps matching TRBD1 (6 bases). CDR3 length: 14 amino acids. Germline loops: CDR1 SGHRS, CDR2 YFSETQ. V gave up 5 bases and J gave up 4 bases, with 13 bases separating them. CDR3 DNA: TGCGCCAGCAGATTGACAGGCCCAGGAAACACCATATATTTG. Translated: CASRLTGPGNTIYL.

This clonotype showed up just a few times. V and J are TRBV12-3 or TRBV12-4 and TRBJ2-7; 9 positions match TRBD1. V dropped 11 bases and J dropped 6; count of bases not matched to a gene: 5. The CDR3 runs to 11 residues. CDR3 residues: CAVGTGLEQYF. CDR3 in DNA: TGTGCCGTCGGGACAGGGCTCGAGCAGTACTTC.

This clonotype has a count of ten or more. CDR3 nucleotide sequence: TGTGCCAGCAGTGAAATGCCGACAGGTTCCTACGAGCAGTACTTC. It specifies CASSEMPTGSYEQYF. This rearrangement joins TRBV6-1 to TRBJ2-7, with TRBD1 as a possible D gene (6 bases). The length of the CDR3 is 15 residues. Germline loops: CDR1 MNHNS, CDR2 SASEGT. The V gene lost 2 bases and the J gene lost 1 base, with 12 bases spanning the gap.

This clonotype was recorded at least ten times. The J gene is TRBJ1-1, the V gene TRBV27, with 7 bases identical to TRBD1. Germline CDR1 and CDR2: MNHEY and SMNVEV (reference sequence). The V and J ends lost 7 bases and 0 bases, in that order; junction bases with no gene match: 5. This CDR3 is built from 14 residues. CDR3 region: CASKLTGMNTEAFF. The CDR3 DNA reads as TGTGCCAGCAAATTGACAGGGATGAACACTGAAGCTTTCTTT.

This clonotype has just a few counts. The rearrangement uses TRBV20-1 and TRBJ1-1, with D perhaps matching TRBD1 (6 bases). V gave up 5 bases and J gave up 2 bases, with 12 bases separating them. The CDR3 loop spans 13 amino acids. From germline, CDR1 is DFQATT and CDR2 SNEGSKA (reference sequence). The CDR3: CSAARQANTEAFF. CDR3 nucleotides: TGCAGTGCTGCCCGACAGGCTAACACTGAAGCTTTCTTT.